This entry features one TCR beta chain sequence. These data belong to a study of blood T cell repertoires in COVID-19. Study information: Acute and convalescent COVID-19 samples came from the United States, Italy and Spain.

Original processing methods: Estimation of nucleated cell counts relied on the amplification of reference gene primers. TCRdb keeps only in-frame clones here, not all; method: immunoSEQ multiplex PCR. V and J calls and clone size are copied from that table; D and trimming were computed from the DNA. In the table there are 200,000 to 300,000 clones, 86% of which are singletons. Patients in Seattle were enrolled during active infection, then followed longitudinally. Germline CDR1 is ENHRY and CDR2 is SYGVKD. V was trimmed by 3 bases and J by 7 bases, leaving 19 bases between them. This CDR3 spans 17 amino acids.

Sample: peripheral blood. This receptor was identified in a woman aged 80 or over with COVID-19, enrolled during active disease. This sequence joins TRBV10-3 and TRBJ1-6; D perhaps matches TRBD1 (5 bases). In DNA form, the CDR3 reads TGTGCCATCAGTGATTTAGGGGCAGGCTTGCCCAATTCACCCCTCCACTTT. It specifies CAISDLGAGLPNSPLHF.